This TCR beta chain originates from a study of blood T cell repertoires in COVID-19. Overall study context: The study drew acute and convalescent COVID-19 samples from the United States, Italy and Spain. Nucleic acid was either cDNA or gDNA, and it came from T cells, B-cell-depleted T cells, or PBMCs.

The CDR3 contains 17 residues. The germline V gene encodes CDR1 LGHNA and CDR2 YSLEER. V was shortened by 0 bases and J by 0 bases, with 13 bases between the two germline ends. Source study methods: Reference gene primer amplification gave estimated nucleated cell counts. Here immunoSEQ multiplex PCR was the method, and the copy in TCRdb shows in-frame clones only, minus some. V and J calls and clone size are those listed in that table; D and trimming were worked out from the DNA. Of some 150,000 clones listed, approximately 80% are singletons. The source material was peripheral blood. This chain links TRBV4-3 with TRBJ2-3; D is perhaps TRBD2 (5 bases). This clonotype was sampled from a human donor in a cohort sampled during active COVID-19. In nucleotides, the CDR3 is TGCGCCAGCAGCCAAGATACGGCGGGTTCTAGCACAGATACGCAGTATTTT. Translation: CASSQDTAGSSTDTQYF.